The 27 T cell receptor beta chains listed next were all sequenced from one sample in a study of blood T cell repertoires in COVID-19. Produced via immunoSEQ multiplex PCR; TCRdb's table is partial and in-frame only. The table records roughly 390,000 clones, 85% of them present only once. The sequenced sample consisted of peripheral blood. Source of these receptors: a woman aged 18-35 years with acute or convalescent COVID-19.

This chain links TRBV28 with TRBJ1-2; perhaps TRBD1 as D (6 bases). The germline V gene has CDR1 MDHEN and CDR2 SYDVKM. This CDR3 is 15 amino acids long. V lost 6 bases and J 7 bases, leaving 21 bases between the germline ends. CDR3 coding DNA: TGTGCCAGCAGAATCGAAACAGGGAAGGGTCTTGGCTACACCTTC. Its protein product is CASRIETGKGLGYTF.

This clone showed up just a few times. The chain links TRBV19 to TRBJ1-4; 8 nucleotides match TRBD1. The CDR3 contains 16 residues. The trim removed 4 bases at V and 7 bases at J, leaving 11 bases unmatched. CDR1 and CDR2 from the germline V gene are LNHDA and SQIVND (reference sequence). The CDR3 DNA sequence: TGTGCCAGTAGTAAAGCCTCAGGGGGCGACATTGAAAAACTGTTTTTT. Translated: CASSKASGGDIEKLFF.

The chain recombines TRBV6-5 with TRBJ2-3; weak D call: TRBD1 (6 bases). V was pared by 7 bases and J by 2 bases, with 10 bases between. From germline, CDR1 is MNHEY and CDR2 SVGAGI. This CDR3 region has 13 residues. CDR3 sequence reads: CASIRTATDTQYF. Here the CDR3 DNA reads TGTGCCAGCATACGGACAGCCACAGATACGCAGTATTTT.

CDR3 in amino acids: CASSVSAGVAKNIQYF. The CDR3 nucleotides are TGTGCCAGCAGCGTCTCAGCGGGAGTAGCCAAAAACATTCAGTACTTC. The genes are TRBV5-4 and TRBJ2-4; 8 nucleotides match TRBD2. Germline CDR1 and CDR2: SGHNT and YYREEE (reference sequence). J gave up 0 bases and V 4 bases, and 6 bases lay outside the gene matches. The CDR3 consists of 16 residues.

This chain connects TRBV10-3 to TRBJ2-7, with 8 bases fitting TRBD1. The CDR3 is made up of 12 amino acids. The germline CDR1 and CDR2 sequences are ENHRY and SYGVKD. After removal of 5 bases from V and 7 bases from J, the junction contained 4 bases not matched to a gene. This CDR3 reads CAISPQGDEQYF. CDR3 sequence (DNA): TGTGCCATCAGTCCACAGGGGGATGAGCAGTACTTC.

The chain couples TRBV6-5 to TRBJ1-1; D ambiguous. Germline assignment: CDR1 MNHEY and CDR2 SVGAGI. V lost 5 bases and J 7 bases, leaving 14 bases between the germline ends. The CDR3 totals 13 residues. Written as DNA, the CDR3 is TGTGCCAGCAGTACCAACCATTGGAGTGAAGCTTTCTTT. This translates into CASSTNHWSEAFF.

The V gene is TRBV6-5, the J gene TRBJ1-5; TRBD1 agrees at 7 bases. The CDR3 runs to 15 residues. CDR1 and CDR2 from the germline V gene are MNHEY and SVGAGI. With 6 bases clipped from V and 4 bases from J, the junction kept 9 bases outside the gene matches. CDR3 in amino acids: CASSRLGTENQPQHF. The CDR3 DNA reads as TGTGCCAGCAGCCGGTTGGGGACAGAAAATCAGCCCCAGCATTTT.

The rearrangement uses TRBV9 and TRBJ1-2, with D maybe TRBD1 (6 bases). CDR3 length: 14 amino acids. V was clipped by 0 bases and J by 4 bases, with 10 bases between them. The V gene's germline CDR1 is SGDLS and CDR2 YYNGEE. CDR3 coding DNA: TGTGCCAGCAGCGTAGCGGAGACAGGCTATGGCTACACCTTC. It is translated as CASSVAETGYGYTF.

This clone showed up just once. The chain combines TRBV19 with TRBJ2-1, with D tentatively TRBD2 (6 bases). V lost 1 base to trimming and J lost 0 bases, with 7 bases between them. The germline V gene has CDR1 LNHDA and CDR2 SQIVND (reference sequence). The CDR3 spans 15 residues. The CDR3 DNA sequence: TGTGCCAGTAGTATAGGGACTACCTCCTACAATGAGCAGTTCTTC. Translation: CASSIGTTSYNEQFF.

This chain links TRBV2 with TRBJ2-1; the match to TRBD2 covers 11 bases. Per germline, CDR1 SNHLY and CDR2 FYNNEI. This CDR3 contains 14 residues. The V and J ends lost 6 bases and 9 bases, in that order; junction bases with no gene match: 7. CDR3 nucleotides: TGTGCCAGCAGCATAGCGGGAGGGCCGGGTGAGCAGTTCTTC. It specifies CASSIAGGPGEQFF.

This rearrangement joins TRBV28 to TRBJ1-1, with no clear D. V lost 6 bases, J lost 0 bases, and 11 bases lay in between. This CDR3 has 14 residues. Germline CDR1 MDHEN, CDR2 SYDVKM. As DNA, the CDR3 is TGTGCCAGCAGAAGTCGACACATGAACACTGAAGCTTTCTTT. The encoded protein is CASRSRHMNTEAFF.

CDR3 residues: CASSLFGTSGTDTQYF. The CDR3 DNA reads as TGTGCCAGCAGTTTATTCGGGACTAGTGGTACAGATACGCAGTATTTT. The gene calls are TRBV27 and TRBJ2-3; 8 bases match TRBD2. CDR3 size: 16 residues. Germline V CDR1 and CDR2: MNHEY, SMNVEV (reference sequence). V lost 1 base, J lost 3 bases, and 6 bases stayed unmatched.

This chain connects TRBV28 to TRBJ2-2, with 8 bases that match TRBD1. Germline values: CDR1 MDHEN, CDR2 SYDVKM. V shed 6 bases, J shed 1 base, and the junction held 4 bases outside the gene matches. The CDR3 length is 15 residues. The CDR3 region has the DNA TGTGCCAGCAGAACCAGGGGGCGGAACACCGGGGAGCTGTTTTTT. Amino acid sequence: CASRTRGRNTGELFF.

The CDR3 DNA sequence: TGTGCCAGCCTATCCTCGCAGGCCTCTGGAAACACCATATATTTT. Its protein product is CASLSSQASGNTIYF. The genes are TRBV6-5 and TRBJ1-3; no firm D call. V was trimmed by 8 bases and J by 0 bases, leaving 14 bases between them. Germline V gene lookup returns CDR1 MNHEY and CDR2 SVGAGI. CDR3 length: 15 residues.

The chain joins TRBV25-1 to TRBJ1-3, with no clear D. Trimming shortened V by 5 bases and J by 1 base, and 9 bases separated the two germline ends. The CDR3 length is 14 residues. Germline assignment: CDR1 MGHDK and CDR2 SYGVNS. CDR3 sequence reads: CASSPARSGNTIYF. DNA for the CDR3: TGTGCCAGCAGTCCGGCCAGGTCTGGAAACACCATATATTTT.

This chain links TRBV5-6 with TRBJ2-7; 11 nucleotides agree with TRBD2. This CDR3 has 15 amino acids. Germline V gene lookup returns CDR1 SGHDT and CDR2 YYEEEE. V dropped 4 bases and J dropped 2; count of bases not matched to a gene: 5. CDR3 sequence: CASSMPGLAAYEQYF. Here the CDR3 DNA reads TGTGCCAGCAGCATGCCGGGACTAGCGGCCTACGAGCAGTACTTC.

CDR3 DNA sequence: TGTGCCAGCAGCTTAGCACATCCGAACACCGGGGAGCTGTTTTTT. Translated, it gives CASSLAHPNTGELFF. V usage is TRBV7-3 and J usage is TRBJ2-2; no clear D gene. The CDR3 has 15 amino acids. Trimming took 2 bases from V and 0 from J, leaving 7 bases between them. The germline CDR1 and CDR2 sequences are SGHTA and FQGTGA.

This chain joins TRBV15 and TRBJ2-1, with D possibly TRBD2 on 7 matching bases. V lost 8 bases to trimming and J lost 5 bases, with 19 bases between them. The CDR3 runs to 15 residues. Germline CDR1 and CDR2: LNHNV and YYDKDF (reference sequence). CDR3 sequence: CATLSRRGRNNEQFF. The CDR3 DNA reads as TGTGCCACCCTTTCTCGGCGGGGGCGTAACAATGAGCAGTTCTTC.

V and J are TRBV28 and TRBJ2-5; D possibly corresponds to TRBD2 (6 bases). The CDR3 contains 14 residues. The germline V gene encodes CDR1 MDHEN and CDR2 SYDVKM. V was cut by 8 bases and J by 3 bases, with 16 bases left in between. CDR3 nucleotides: TGTGCCAGCGGCGGTCGGGACTCAAAAGAGACCCAGTACTTC. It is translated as CASGGRDSKETQYF.

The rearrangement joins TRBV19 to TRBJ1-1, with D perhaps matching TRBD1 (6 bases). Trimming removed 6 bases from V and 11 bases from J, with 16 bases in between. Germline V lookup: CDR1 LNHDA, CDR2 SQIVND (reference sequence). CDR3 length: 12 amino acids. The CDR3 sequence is CASRQEAGDAFF. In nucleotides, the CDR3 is TGTGCCAGTAGACAGGAGGCAGGGGACGCTTTCTTT.

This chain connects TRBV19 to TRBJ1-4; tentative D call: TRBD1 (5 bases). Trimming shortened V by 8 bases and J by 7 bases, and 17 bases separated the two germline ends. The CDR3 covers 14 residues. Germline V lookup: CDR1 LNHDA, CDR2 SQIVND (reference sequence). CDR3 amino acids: CASRYGQGGEKLFF. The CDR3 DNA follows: TGTGCCAGTCGTTACGGGCAGGGAGGTGAAAAACTGTTTTTT.

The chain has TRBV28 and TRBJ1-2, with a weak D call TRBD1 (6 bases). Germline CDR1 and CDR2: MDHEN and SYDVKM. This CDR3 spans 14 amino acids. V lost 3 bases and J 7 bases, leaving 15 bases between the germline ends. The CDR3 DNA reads TGTGCCAGCAGTTTTTCACAGGGAAGTCTTGGCTACACCTTC. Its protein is CASSFSQGSLGYTF.

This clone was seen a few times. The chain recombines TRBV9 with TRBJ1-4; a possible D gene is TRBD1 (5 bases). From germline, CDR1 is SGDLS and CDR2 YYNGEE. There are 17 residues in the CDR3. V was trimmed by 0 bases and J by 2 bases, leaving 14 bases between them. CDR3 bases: TGTGCCAGCAGCGTAGCGGGGCAGGGACTTACTAATGAAAAACTGTTTTTT. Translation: CASSVAGQGLTNEKLFF.

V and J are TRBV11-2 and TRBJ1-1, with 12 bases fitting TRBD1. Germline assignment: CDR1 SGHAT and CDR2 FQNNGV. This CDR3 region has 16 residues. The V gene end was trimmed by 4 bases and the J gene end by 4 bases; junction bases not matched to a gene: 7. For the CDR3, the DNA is TGTGCCAGCAGCTGGGACAGGGGGCCAGTTTCCACTGAAGCTTTCTTT. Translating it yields CASSWDRGPVSTEAFF.

The CDR3 DNA sequence: TGTGCCAGCAGCTCTTTAGTTGGTGAAAAACTGTTTTTT. It encodes CASSSLVGEKLFF. The chain carries TRBV11-2 and TRBJ1-4, with no clear D. CDR1 and CDR2 from the germline V gene are SGHAT and FQNNGV. This CDR3 has 13 amino acids. Trimming left V 4 bases short and J 7 bases short, with 10 bases between.

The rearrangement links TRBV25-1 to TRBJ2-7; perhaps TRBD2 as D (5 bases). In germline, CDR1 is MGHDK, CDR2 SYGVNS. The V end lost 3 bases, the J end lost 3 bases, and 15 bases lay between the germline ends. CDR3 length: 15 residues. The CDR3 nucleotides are TGTGCCAGCAGTGACCCGAGCGGCTTTTACTACGAGCAGTACTTC. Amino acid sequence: CASSDPSGFYYEQYF.

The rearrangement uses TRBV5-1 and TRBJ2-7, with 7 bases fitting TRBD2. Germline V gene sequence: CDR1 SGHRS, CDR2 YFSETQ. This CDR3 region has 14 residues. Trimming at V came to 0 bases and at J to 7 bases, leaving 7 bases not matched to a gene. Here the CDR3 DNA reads TGCGCCAGCAGCTTGGCGGGGGGTAGTGGGGAGCAGTACTTC. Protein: CASSLAGGSGEQYF.